Sequencing of this T cell receptor (beta chain) was carried out in a study of cytomegalovirus exposure and HLA in healthy donors. The junction had 12 bases not matched to a gene; V was cut back by 0 bases and J by 2 bases. This CDR3 has 18 amino acids. The PCR employed 60 Vbeta primers together with 13 Jbeta primers. The data were produced by immunoSEQ multiplex PCR, yet TCRdb's version contains in-frame clones alone and is incomplete. The sample carries over 45,000 clones, 65% to 90% recorded once. Study-level findings and limits: Clonal expansion, a later analysis showed, was greater in HLA-associated TCR beta chains than in equally common others. Indistinguishable V segments, including TRBV6-2 and TRBV6-3, were excluded. Reports indicated that the classifier achieved high specificity and sensitivity in diagnosing cytomegalovirus status. As a later analysis revealed, most CMV-associated TCR beta chains appeared HLA-restricted.

Regarding this clone: Its target is not known.

The sample was PBMCs. The TCR originated in a man aged 25-45 years in good health and CMV-seronegative. V is TRBV5-3 and J is TRBJ2-5, with 8 bases fitting TRBD2. TRBV5-3 is marked as an open reading frame, function uncertain. The CDR3, as DNA: TGTGCCAGAAGCTTGGCCGGGGGGGACCTAGGCAGGCAAGAGACCCAGTACTTC. It yields the protein CARSLAGGDLGRQETQYF.